These T cell receptor beta chains were read from a single sample in a study of blood T cells in healthy people across ages. MiXCR was run by TCRdb on the 5' RACE reads, yielding one entry per CDR3 protein. The sample shows 850,000 to 1,000,000 distinct CDR3 sequences, approximately 49% of them seen only once. The sample taken for sequencing was blood. All receptors come from a man aged 30 to 45 in good health. Each CDR3 is given with its conserved first and last residue. The D gene is left open where the match is weak. Not every row has a clone size; where given, it reads once, few, many or a size class.

v_call: TRBV9; j_call: TRBJ2-3; d_call: -; clone_size: few; cdr3_aa: CASSEGVSTDTQYF; cdr3_nt: TGTGCCAGCAGCGAGGGAGTTAGCACAGATACGCAGTATTTT
v_call: TRBV7-9; j_call: TRBJ2-6; d_call: -; clone_size: few; cdr3_aa: CASSALLASSSGANVLTF; cdr3_nt: TGTGCCAGCAGCGCTCTACTAGCTTCCAGCTCTGGGGCCAACGTCCTGACTTTC
v_call: TRBV4-3; j_call: TRBJ2-1; d_call: TRBD1; clone_size: -; cdr3_aa: CASSQDPRGLLNEQFF; cdr3_nt: TGCGCCAGCAGCCAAGATCCAAGGGGGCTACTCAATGAGCAGTTCTTC
v_call: TRBV5-1; j_call: TRBJ2-1; d_call: -; clone_size: few; cdr3_aa: CASSFAGFNEQFF; cdr3_nt: TGCGCCAGCAGTTTTGCAGGATTCAATGAGCAGTTCTTC
v_call: TRBV6-2/TRBV6-3; j_call: TRBJ2-1; d_call: -; clone_size: few; cdr3_aa: CASSYPANEQFF; cdr3_nt: TGTGCCAGCAGTTACCCAGCAAATGAGCAGTTCTTC
v_call: TRBV12-3/TRBV12-4; j_call: TRBJ2-7; d_call: -; clone_size: -; cdr3_aa: CASSLGVVEQYF; cdr3_nt: TGTGCCAGCAGTTTAGGGGTGGTCGAGCAGTACTTC
v_call: TRBV4-1; j_call: TRBJ2-3; d_call: -; clone_size: few; cdr3_aa: CASSPRTDLSTDTQYF; cdr3_nt: TGCGCCAGCAGCCCCCGGACAGACCTTAGCACAGATACGCAGTATTTT
v_call: TRBV4-3; j_call: TRBJ2-1; d_call: TRBD2; clone_size: -; cdr3_aa: CASSQDERGSSYNEQFF; cdr3_nt: TGCGCCAGCAGCCAAGATGAGCGGGGGAGCTCCTACAATGAGCAGTTCTTC
v_call: TRBV6-5; j_call: TRBJ2-5; d_call: -; clone_size: -; cdr3_aa: CASGPTKETQYF; cdr3_nt: TGTGCCAGCGGACCCACCAAAGAGACCCAGTACTTC
v_call: TRBV18; j_call: TRBJ1-1; d_call: -; clone_size: few; cdr3_aa: CASSPRQAVDTEAFF; cdr3_nt: TGTGCCAGCTCACCCCGCCAGGCGGTTGACACTGAAGCTTTCTTT
v_call: TRBV3-1; j_call: TRBJ2-7; d_call: -; clone_size: many; cdr3_aa: CASSQPSAYEQYF; cdr3_nt: TGTGCCAGCAGCCAGCCATCGGCCTACGAGCAGTACTTC
v_call: TRBV5-1; j_call: TRBJ1-2; d_call: -; clone_size: few; cdr3_aa: CASSLAAAGYGYTF; cdr3_nt: TGCGCCAGCAGCTTGGCGGCCGCAGGCTATGGCTACACCTTC
v_call: TRBV25-1; j_call: TRBJ1-1; d_call: -; clone_size: few; cdr3_aa: CASYPLGGPNTEAFF; cdr3_nt: TGTGCCAGCTATCCTCTGGGGGGTCCGAACACTGAAGCTTTCTTT
v_call: TRBV20-1; j_call: TRBJ2-5; d_call: -; clone_size: -; cdr3_aa: CSARGAWGEYQETQYF; cdr3_nt: TGCAGTGCTAGAGGCGCGTGGGGCGAGTACCAAGAGACCCAGTACTTC
v_call: TRBV9; j_call: TRBJ2-2; d_call: -; clone_size: -; cdr3_aa: CASSVGAGNTGELFF; cdr3_nt: TGTGCCAGCAGCGTAGGGGCGGGAAACACCGGGGAGCTGTTTTTT
v_call: TRBV6-5; j_call: TRBJ2-7; d_call: -; clone_size: -; cdr3_aa: CASSYKDARGPYEQYF; cdr3_nt: TGTGCCAGCAGTTACAAGGACGCCCGGGGTCCCTACGAGCAGTACTTC
v_call: TRBV9; j_call: TRBJ2-3; d_call: -; clone_size: -; cdr3_aa: CASSTRPTDTQYF; cdr3_nt: TGTGCCAGCAGCACCCGGCCCACAGATACGCAGTATTTT
v_call: TRBV14; j_call: TRBJ2-5; d_call: -; clone_size: -; cdr3_aa: CASSQDQFEETQYF; cdr3_nt: TGTGCCAGCAGCCAAGATCAATTCGAAGAGACCCAGTACTTC
v_call: TRBV20-1; j_call: TRBJ2-7; d_call: TRBD1; clone_size: -; cdr3_aa: CSARQGASNEQYF; cdr3_nt: TGCAGTGCTAGACAGGGGGCAAGCAATGAGCAGTACTTC
v_call: TRBV29-1; j_call: TRBJ2-3; d_call: -; clone_size: -; cdr3_aa: CSAFGLGGRTDTQYF; cdr3_nt: TGCAGCGCTTTTGGGCTAGGGGGACGGACGGATACGCAGTATTTT
v_call: TRBV13; j_call: TRBJ2-7; d_call: -; clone_size: -; cdr3_aa: CASSARDVYEQYF; cdr3_nt: TGTGCCAGCAGCGCTCGGGATGTTTACGAGCAGTACTTC
v_call: TRBV12-3/TRBV12-4; j_call: TRBJ2-3; d_call: -; clone_size: -; cdr3_aa: CASSPNSWRGVGDTQYF; cdr3_nt: TGTGCCAGCAGTCCCAATTCATGGAGAGGGGTTGGAGATACGCAGTATTTT
v_call: TRBV20-1; j_call: TRBJ2-7; d_call: -; clone_size: -; cdr3_aa: CSASSSGFAEQYF; cdr3_nt: TGCAGTGCTAGCAGCTCGGGGTTTGCCGAGCAGTACTTC
v_call: TRBV11-1; j_call: TRBJ2-5; d_call: -; clone_size: -; cdr3_aa: CAPTPGRKETQYF; cdr3_nt: TGTGCACCTACCCCGGGACGGAAAGAGACCCAGTACTTC
v_call: TRBV6-1; j_call: TRBJ2-1; d_call: TRBD2; clone_size: -; cdr3_aa: CASSSGGAVSYNEQFF; cdr3_nt: TGTGCCAGCAGTAGCGGGGGGGCCGTTTCTTACAATGAGCAGTTCTTC
v_call: TRBV6-5; j_call: TRBJ2-5; d_call: TRBD1; clone_size: few; cdr3_aa: CASSYSFDREETQYF; cdr3_nt: TGTGCCAGCAGTTACTCATTCGACAGGGAAGAGACCCAGTACTTC
v_call: TRBV4-2; j_call: TRBJ2-5; d_call: -; clone_size: -; cdr3_aa: CASSQDREVTGQETQYF; cdr3_nt: TGTGCCAGCAGCCAAGATCGTGAGGTCACCGGTCAAGAGACCCAGTACTTC
v_call: TRBV7-2; j_call: TRBJ2-1; d_call: -; clone_size: many; cdr3_aa: CASSFDNLGEQFF; cdr3_nt: TGTGCCAGCAGCTTTGACAACCTCGGGGAGCAGTTCTTC
v_call: TRBV4-2; j_call: TRBJ2-3; d_call: -; clone_size: few; cdr3_aa: CASSQGPLDGDTQYF; cdr3_nt: TGTGCCAGCAGCCAAGGGCCACTAGATGGGGATACGCAGTATTTT
v_call: TRBV7-9; j_call: TRBJ1-6; d_call: -; clone_size: -; cdr3_aa: CASTGGWDSPLHF; cdr3_nt: TGTGCCAGCACAGGTGGTTGGGATTCACCCCTCCACTTT
v_call: TRBV13; j_call: TRBJ2-1; d_call: TRBD1; clone_size: -; cdr3_aa: CASSSTGNPYEQFF; cdr3_nt: TGTGCCAGCAGCTCGACAGGGAACCCCTACGAGCAGTTCTTC
v_call: TRBV28; j_call: TRBJ2-7; d_call: TRBD2; clone_size: once; cdr3_aa: CASPPRLAGDDEQYF; cdr3_nt: TGTGCCAGCCCGCCCCGACTAGCGGGGGACGACGAGCAGTACTTC
v_call: TRBV6-1; j_call: TRBJ1-5; d_call: TRBD1; clone_size: -; cdr3_aa: CASRDRVGSNQPQHF; cdr3_nt: TGTGCCAGCAGAGACAGGGTCGGGAGCAATCAGCCCCAGCATTTT
v_call: TRBV6-4; j_call: TRBJ2-3; d_call: -; clone_size: many; cdr3_aa: CASSPGEDTQYF; cdr3_nt: TGTGCCAGCAGCCCCGGGGAAGATACGCAGTATTTT
v_call: TRBV5-1; j_call: TRBJ2-4; d_call: -; clone_size: few; cdr3_aa: CASSLEPTGGDGNIQYF; cdr3_nt: TGCGCCAGCAGCTTGGAGCCTACGGGCGGGGACGGCAACATTCAGTACTTC
v_call: TRBV14; j_call: TRBJ2-4; d_call: -; clone_size: -; cdr3_aa: CASSQQDYKNIQYF; cdr3_nt: TGTGCCAGCAGCCAACAGGATTACAAAAACATTCAGTACTTC
v_call: TRBV12-3/TRBV12-4; j_call: TRBJ1-4; d_call: -; clone_size: few; cdr3_aa: CASTMRHEKLFF; cdr3_nt: TGTGCCAGCACCATGAGGCACGAAAAACTGTTTTTT
v_call: TRBV12-3/TRBV12-4; j_call: TRBJ2-7; d_call: -; clone_size: once; cdr3_aa: CASRTGDQHEQYF; cdr3_nt: TGTGCCAGCAGGACGGGGGACCAACACGAGCAGTACTTC
v_call: TRBV5-4; j_call: TRBJ2-5; d_call: TRBD1; clone_size: -; cdr3_aa: CASSPGTGGIQETQYF; cdr3_nt: TGTGCCAGCAGCCCCGGGACAGGGGGGATCCAAGAGACCCAGTACTTC
v_call: TRBV6-1; j_call: TRBJ2-7; d_call: TRBD2; clone_size: few; cdr3_aa: CQSGTSSYNEQYF; cdr3_nt: TGCCAAAGTGGGACTAGCTCCTACAATGAGCAGTACTTC
v_call: TRBV20-1; j_call: TRBJ1-5; d_call: -; clone_size: -; cdr3_aa: CSAREQDGNQPQHF; cdr3_nt: TGCAGTGCTAGAGAACAGGACGGGAATCAGCCCCAGCATTTT
v_call: TRBV7-9; j_call: TRBJ1-5; d_call: -; clone_size: few; cdr3_aa: CASSPINSNQPQHF; cdr3_nt: TGTGCCAGCAGCCCTATTAATAGCAATCAGCCCCAGCATTTT
v_call: TRBV3-1; j_call: TRBJ2-1; d_call: -; clone_size: -; cdr3_aa: CASSQDRGPPLDEQFF; cdr3_nt: TGTGCCAGCAGCCAAGATCGGGGCCCCCCGTTAGATGAGCAGTTCTTC
v_call: TRBV6-6; j_call: TRBJ1-6; d_call: -; clone_size: -; cdr3_aa: CAVKDVPRNSPLHF; cdr3_nt: TGTGCCGTCAAGGACGTCCCTAGGAATTCACCCCTCCACTTT
v_call: TRBV7-3; j_call: TRBJ2-3; d_call: TRBD2; clone_size: many; cdr3_aa: CASSLTSGSSSTDTQYF; cdr3_nt: TGTGCCAGCAGCTTAACTAGCGGGTCTTCTAGCACAGATACGCAGTATTTT
v_call: TRBV4-3; j_call: TRBJ2-2; d_call: -; clone_size: -; cdr3_aa: CASSQSAQINTGELFF; cdr3_nt: TGCGCCAGCAGCCAATCCGCCCAGATAAACACCGGGGAGCTGTTTTTT
v_call: TRBV10-3; j_call: TRBJ1-6; d_call: TRBD1; clone_size: -; cdr3_aa: CAISEGTGGANSPLHF; cdr3_nt: TGTGCCATCAGTGAGGGGACAGGGGGTGCAAATTCACCCCTCCACTTT
v_call: TRBV24-1; j_call: TRBJ2-5; d_call: TRBD2; clone_size: few; cdr3_aa: CATSDSSGGLETQYF; cdr3_nt: TGTGCCACCAGTGATTCTAGCGGAGGCCTGGAGACCCAGTACTTC
v_call: TRBV20-1; j_call: TRBJ2-5; d_call: -; clone_size: -; cdr3_aa: CSASPDLQETQYF; cdr3_nt: TGCAGTGCCTCCCCGGACCTTCAAGAGACCCAGTACTTC
v_call: TRBV4-3; j_call: TRBJ1-2; d_call: -; clone_size: few; cdr3_aa: CASSPSDRGGYTF; cdr3_nt: TGCGCCAGCAGCCCCTCGGACAGAGGGGGCTACACCTTC
v_call: TRBV28; j_call: TRBJ2-2; d_call: -; clone_size: -; cdr3_aa: CASKELLNTGELFF; cdr3_nt: TGTGCCAGCAAGGAACTCTTGAACACCGGGGAGCTGTTTTTT
v_call: TRBV20-1; j_call: TRBJ2-6; d_call: -; clone_size: -; cdr3_aa: CSARARGAGANVLTF; cdr3_nt: TGCAGTGCTAGAGCGCGCGGGGCTGGGGCCAACGTCCTGACTTTC
v_call: TRBV27; j_call: TRBJ2-3; d_call: TRBD2; clone_size: -; cdr3_aa: CASSFSTTSAEDTQYF; cdr3_nt: TGTGCCAGCAGTTTTTCTACGACTAGCGCGGAGGATACGCAGTATTTT
v_call: TRBV28; j_call: TRBJ1-4; d_call: TRBD1; clone_size: few; cdr3_aa: CASSFAGTGVLTNEKLFF; cdr3_nt: TGTGCCAGCAGTTTTGCCGGGACAGGGGTTTTGACTAATGAAAAACTGTTTTTT